This TCR beta chain was identified in a study of OX40 agonist ivuxolimab in advanced cancers. The length of the CDR3 is 11 residues. The germline V gene encodes CDR1 MNHNS and CDR2 SASEGT. Sequenced by immunoSEQ multiplex PCR; TCRdb stores in-frame clones only, minus some. In the table there are some 13,000 clones, roughly 92% of which are singletons. This clonotype was obtained from an adult with an advanced solid tumor such as melanoma, head and neck, liver or kidney cancer. The chain carries TRBV6-1 and TRBJ2-5; 9 bases match TRBD1. This specimen was CD4+ or CD8+ T cells sorted from blood, taken in a trial of the OX40 agonist ivuxolimab. DNA for the CDR3: TGTCGTACAGGGGGCCGGGAGACCCAGTACTTC. Translated: CRTGGRETQYF.